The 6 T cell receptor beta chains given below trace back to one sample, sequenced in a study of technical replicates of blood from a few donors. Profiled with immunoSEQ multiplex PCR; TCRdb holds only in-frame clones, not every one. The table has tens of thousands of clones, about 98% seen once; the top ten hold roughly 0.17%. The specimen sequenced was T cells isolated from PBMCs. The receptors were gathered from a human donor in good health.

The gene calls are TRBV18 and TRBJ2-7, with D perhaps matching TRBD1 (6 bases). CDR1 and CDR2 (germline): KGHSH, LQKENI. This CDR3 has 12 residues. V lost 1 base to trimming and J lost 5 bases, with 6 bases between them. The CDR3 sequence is CASSPQGDEQYF. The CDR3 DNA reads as TGTGCCAGCTCACCACAGGGGGACGAGCAGTACTTC.

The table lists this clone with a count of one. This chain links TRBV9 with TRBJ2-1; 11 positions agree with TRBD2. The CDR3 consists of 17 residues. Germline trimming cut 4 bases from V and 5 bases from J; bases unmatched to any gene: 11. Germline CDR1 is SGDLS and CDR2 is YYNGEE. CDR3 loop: CASSPWASGGFNNEQFF. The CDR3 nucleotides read TGTGCCAGCAGCCCTTGGGCTAGCGGGGGGTTTAACAATGAGCAGTTCTTC.

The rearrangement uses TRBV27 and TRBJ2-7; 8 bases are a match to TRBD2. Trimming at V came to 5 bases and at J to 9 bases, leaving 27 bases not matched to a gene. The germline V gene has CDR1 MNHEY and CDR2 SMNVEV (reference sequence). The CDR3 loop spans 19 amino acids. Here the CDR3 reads CASSLRRIAGRGDFIVQYF. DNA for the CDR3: TGTGCCAGCAGTCTACGCCGGATAGCGGGAAGGGGGGATTTTATTGTGCAGTACTTC.

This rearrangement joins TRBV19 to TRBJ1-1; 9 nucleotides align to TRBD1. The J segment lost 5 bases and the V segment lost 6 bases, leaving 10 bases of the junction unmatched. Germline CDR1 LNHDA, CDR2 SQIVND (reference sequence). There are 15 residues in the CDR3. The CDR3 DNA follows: TGTGCCAGTAGCCCTAAGGACAGGGGCGGGACTGAAGCTTTCTTT. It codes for CASSPKDRGGTEAFF.

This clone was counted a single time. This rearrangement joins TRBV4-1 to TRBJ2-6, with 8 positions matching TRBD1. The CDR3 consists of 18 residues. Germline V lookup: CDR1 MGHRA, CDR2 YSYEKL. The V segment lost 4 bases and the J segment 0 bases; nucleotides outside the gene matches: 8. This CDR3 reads CASSLDRVLSSGANVLTF. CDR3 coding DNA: TGCGCCAGCAGCCTGGACAGGGTCCTGAGCTCTGGGGCCAACGTCCTGACTTTC.

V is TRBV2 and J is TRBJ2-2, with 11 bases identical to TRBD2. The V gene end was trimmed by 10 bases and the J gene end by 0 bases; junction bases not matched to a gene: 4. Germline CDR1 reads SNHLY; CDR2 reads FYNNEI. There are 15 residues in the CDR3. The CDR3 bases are TGTGCCACCGCGGGACTAGCGGCGAACACCGGGGAGCTGTTTTTT. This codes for CATAGLAANTGELFF. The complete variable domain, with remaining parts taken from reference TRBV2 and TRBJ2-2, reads EPEVTQTPSHQVTQMGQEVILRCVPISNHLYFYWYRQILGQKVEFLVSFYNNEISEKSEIFDDQFSVERPDGSNFTLKIRSTKLEDSAMYFCATAGLAANTGELFFGEGSRLTVL.